The 30 T cell receptor beta chains in this list originate from one sample, sequenced in a study of cytomegalovirus exposure and HLA in healthy donors. PCR involved 60 Vbeta and 13 Jbeta primers. Method: immunoSEQ multiplex PCR; TCRdb's copy keeps in-frame clones and lacks some. The table shows 150,000 to 200,000 clones, with around 79% occurring only once. What was sequenced was PBMCs. These receptors all stem from a woman in her fifties or sixties in good health and CMV-seronegative.

The rearrangement links TRBV29-1 to TRBJ2-3; no clear D. Trimming took off 5 bases at V and 1 base at J, with 13 bases between the two ends. Germline-derived CDR1 and CDR2 are SQVTM and ANQGSEA. CDR3 length: 14 amino acids. The CDR3 here is CSVQRWQGTDTQYF. As DNA, the CDR3 is TGCAGCGTTCAAAGATGGCAGGGCACAGATACGCAGTATTTT.

V and J are TRBV5-1 and TRBJ2-5; no clear D gene. The CDR3 contains 11 residues. The germline V gene has CDR1 SGHRS and CDR2 YFSETQ. Trimming took off 2 bases at V and 5 bases at J, with 4 bases between the two ends. As DNA, the CDR3 is TGCGCCAGCAGCTTTCGGGAGACCCAGTACTTC. This gives the protein CASSFRETQYF.

This clone has a handful of counts. The chain employs TRBV15 and TRBJ2-1; tentatively, D is TRBD1 (6 bases). Germline CDR1 and CDR2: LNHNV and YYDKDF (reference sequence). This CDR3 contains 16 residues. Between the trimmed V and J ends, which lost 4 bases and 1 base, there was a span of 14 bases. The CDR3 is CATSKLRDTSYNEQFF. In nucleotides, the CDR3 is TGTGCCACCAGCAAGCTCCGGGACACATCCTACAATGAGCAGTTCTTC.

This clone was recorded only once. The rearrangement uses TRBV6-5 and TRBJ1-5; unclear D gene. Germline CDR1 MNHEY, CDR2 SVGAGI. This CDR3 comprises 11 residues. Between the trimmed V and J ends, which lost 5 bases and 11 bases, there was a span of 10 bases. Here the CDR3 reads CASSLELSQHF. In nucleotides, the CDR3 is TGTGCCAGCAGTCTGGAGCTCTCCCAGCATTTT.

As to this clone: This specimen includes other DNA sequences encoding the same CDR3. The gene calls are TRBV7-9 and TRBJ1-2, with TRBD1 as a possible D gene (6 bases). CDR1 and CDR2 from the germline V gene are SEHNR and FQNEAQ (reference sequence). The CDR3 totals 15 residues. The V end was cut by 5 bases, the J end by 8 bases, with 21 bases between. The CDR3 is CASSQTVPGVGGYTF. In nucleotides, the CDR3 is TGTGCCAGCAGCCAAACCGTCCCAGGGGTAGGGGGCTACACCTTC.

The J gene is TRBJ1-2, the V gene TRBV6-6, with D unclear. V shed 3 bases and J shed 4 bases, with 12 bases lying between them. Germline lookup yields CDR1 MNHNY and CDR2 SVGAGI (reference sequence). The CDR3 consists of 14 residues. In DNA, the CDR3 is TGTGCCAGCAGTTATGACTCAGTCCTCTATGGCTACACCTTC. It encodes CASSYDSVLYGYTF.

The chain couples TRBV18 to TRBJ1-4, with D tentatively TRBD1 (5 bases). Germline V CDR1 and CDR2: KGHSH, LQKENI. CDR3 length: 15 residues. V lost 5 bases and J lost 6, with 16 bases in between. For the CDR3, the DNA is TGTGCCAGCTCAAGAGACAGTCCCAGGGATGAAAAACTGTTTTTT. Its protein is CASSRDSPRDEKLFF.

Of note for this clone: At one of its ends the junction is not consistent with the germline gene, which may arise from a read error. The J gene is TRBJ2-7, the V gene TRBV7-9; 10 bases align to TRBD1. Germline lookup yields CDR1 SEHNR and CDR2 FQNEAQ (reference sequence). The CDR3 sequence is 16 residues long. In DNA form, the CDR3 reads TGTTCCAGCAGCTTAAGATGGGGACAGGGGCTCCACGAGCAGTACTTC. This encodes CSSSLRWGQGLHEQYF. Full variable domain (remainder filled in from reference TRBV7-9 and TRBJ2-7): DTGVSQNPRHKITKRGQNVTFRCDPISEHNRLYWYRQTLGQGPEFLTYFQNEAQLEKSRLLSDRFSAERPKGSFSTLEIQRTEQGDSAMYLCSSSLRWGQGLHEQYFGPGTRLTVT.

The rearrangement joins TRBV9 to TRBJ2-7; 11 bases line up with TRBD2. The CDR3 spans 13 residues. Unmatched junction bases numbered 2, after V lost 4 bases and J lost 5 bases. The germline V gene encodes CDR1 SGDLS and CDR2 YYNGEE. Here the CDR3 DNA reads TGTGCCAGCAGCACTAGCGGGAGTAACGAGCAGTACTTC. Amino acid sequence: CASSTSGSNEQYF.

The chain carries TRBV15 and TRBJ1-2; no reliable D call. CDR1 LNHNV and CDR2 YYDKDF come from the germline V gene (reference sequence). V dropped 1 base and J dropped 0 bases, with 12 bases sitting between them. This CDR3 region has 16 residues. The DNA for the CDR3 is TGTGCCACCAGCAGAGGACGGGGATCTACTAACTATGGCTACACCTTC. Protein sequence: CATSRGRGSTNYGYTF.

V is TRBV4-1 and J is TRBJ2-3; 7 positions match TRBD2. Germline values: CDR1 MGHRA, CDR2 YSYEKL. CDR3 size: 14 residues. J lost 3 bases, V lost 8 bases, and 8 bases had no gene match. CDR3 residues: CASRRTGGTDTQYF. DNA of the CDR3: TGCGCCAGCCGTCGGACGGGAGGAACAGATACGCAGTATTTT.

This clone was seen just once. The chain recombines TRBV30 with TRBJ2-1; 9 bases match TRBD2. V dropped 3 bases and J dropped 5; count of bases not matched to a gene: 8. This CDR3 has 15 amino acids. Germline V gene data show CDR1 as GTSNPN and CDR2 as SVGIG (reference sequence). The CDR3 here is CAWSELAGINNEQFF. The CDR3 bases are TGTGCCTGGAGCGAACTAGCGGGTATCAACAATGAGCAGTTCTTC.

The gene calls are TRBV7-2 and TRBJ2-1, with D maybe TRBD2 (5 bases). The CDR3 contains 14 residues. Trimming removed 6 bases at V and 2 bases at J, with 11 bases between. Germline lookup yields CDR1 SGHTA and CDR2 FQGNSA. The CDR3 DNA is TGTGCCAGCAGTTCACGAGGGACCTACAATGAGCAGTTCTTC. Protein product: CASSSRGTYNEQFF.

V and J are TRBV15 and TRBJ1-6; a possible D gene is TRBD1 (5 bases). The CDR3 loop spans 15 amino acids. CDR1 is LNHNV and CDR2 is YYDKDF in the germline V gene (reference sequence). V was shortened by 0 bases and J by 10 bases, with 13 bases between the two germline ends. This CDR3 is CATSRDSGQGSPLHF. For the CDR3, the DNA is TGTGCCACCAGCAGAGACTCAGGCCAGGGCTCACCCCTCCACTTT.

The chain employs TRBV9 and TRBJ1-2, with unresolved D. This CDR3 has 15 amino acids. V was shortened by 3 bases and J by 6 bases, with 18 bases between the two germline ends. Per the germline V gene, CDR1 is SGDLS and CDR2 is YYNGEE. This CDR3 reads CASSATGKLWDGYTF. The CDR3 DNA follows: TGTGCCAGCAGCGCGACGGGAAAACTTTGGGATGGCTACACCTTC.

This sequence joins TRBV5-1 and TRBJ2-5, with D possibly matching TRBD1 (6 bases). CDR3 length: 15 residues. V was clipped by 4 bases and J by 5 bases, with 18 bases between them. In germline, CDR1 is SGHRS, CDR2 YFSETQ. The CDR3 DNA sequence: TGCGCCAGCAGCAAGGCTGCGGCGAGGGGGGAGACCCAGTACTTC. As protein: CASSKAAARGETQYF.

The rearrangement links TRBV6-4 to TRBJ2-2, with D uncertain. The CDR3 is 12 residues long. The germline V and J ends were trimmed by 0 bases and 7 bases, with 3 bases remaining between them. Germline-derived CDR1 and CDR2 are MRHNA and SNTAGT. CDR3 nucleotides: TGTGCCAGCAGTGACTCCGGCGGGGAGCTGTTTTTT. As protein: CASSDSGGELFF.

The chain combines TRBV5-1 with TRBJ1-1; D ambiguous. V was trimmed by 2 bases and J by 2 bases, leaving 13 bases between them. The CDR3 length is 15 residues. Germline CDR1 SGHRS, CDR2 YFSETQ. The CDR3 DNA reads TGCGCCAGCAGCTTCAGTTCCCCAATAAACACTGAAGCTTTCTTT. Encoded protein: CASSFSSPINTEAFF.

In its sample, this clone was seen once. DNA of the CDR3: TGTGCCAGCACCCTAGGACAGGGGGCCCCGCAACCCCTCCACTTT. Translated: CASTLGQGAPQPLHF. The chain combines TRBV5-4 with TRBJ1-6, with 11 nucleotides matching TRBD1. The junction had 11 bases not matched to a gene; V was cut back by 6 bases and J by 12 bases. CDR1 is SGHNT and CDR2 is YYREEE in the germline V gene (reference sequence). The CDR3 is 15 amino acids.

The chain has TRBV28 and TRBJ1-6; TRBD1 might be the D (5 bases). The CDR3 has 14 amino acids. V lost 3 bases and J lost 9, with 12 bases in between. Germline lookup yields CDR1 MDHEN and CDR2 SYDVKM. CDR3 sequence: CASSFPGMGSPLHF. In nucleotides, the CDR3 is TGTGCCAGCAGTTTTCCAGGGATGGGTTCACCCCTCCACTTT.

The chain carries TRBV15 and TRBJ2-7; 10 positions match TRBD2. This CDR3 is built from 16 residues. V was pared by 5 bases and J by 4 bases, with 11 bases of the junction left unmatched. Germline values: CDR1 LNHNV, CDR2 YYDKDF (reference sequence). Here the CDR3 DNA reads TGTGCCACCAGCGAGGATTCTAGCGGGAGTTTATACGAGCAGTACTTC. It is translated as CATSEDSSGSLYEQYF.

The V and J genes are TRBV7-8 and TRBJ2-7; possible D gene TRBD2, 5 bases. Trimming shortened V by 5 bases and J by 0 bases, and 14 bases separated the two germline ends. The length of the CDR3 is 15 residues. CDR1 is SGHVS, CDR2 FQNEAQ, per germline. The chain's CDR3 is CASSVGLASSYEQYF. In DNA, the CDR3 is TGTGCCAGCAGCGTCGGACTTGCTAGCTCCTACGAGCAGTACTTC.

The J gene is TRBJ2-7, the V gene TRBV7-2, with D tentatively TRBD2 (6 bases). The germline gives CDR1 SGHTA, CDR2 FQGNSA. The CDR3 length is 14 residues. Trimming cost V 5 bases and J 0 bases, with 11 bases left between them. The CDR3 spells CASSGGGSSYEQYF. The CDR3 DNA reads TGTGCCAGCAGCGGAGGAGGGAGCTCCTACGAGCAGTACTTC.

The chain uses TRBV5-1 and TRBJ2-5; no clear D. V was cut by 0 bases and J by 0 bases, with 9 bases left in between. Germline assignment: CDR1 SGHRS and CDR2 YFSETQ. The CDR3 is 15 amino acids. In nucleotides, the CDR3 is TGCGCCAGCAGCTTGGCTCTTGAGTACCAAGAGACCCAGTACTTC. It translates to CASSLALEYQETQYF.

The chain carries TRBV28 and TRBJ2-7; D may be TRBD2 (6 bases). Germline loops: CDR1 MDHEN, CDR2 SYDVKM. The CDR3 consists of 13 residues. V gave up 6 bases and J gave up 1 base, with 10 bases separating them. As DNA, the CDR3 is TGTGCCAGCAGCCCCGGGAGATCCTACGAGCAGTACTTC. This sequence encodes CASSPGRSYEQYF. The whole variable domain, filled in from reference TRBV28 and TRBJ2-7, reads DVKVTQSSRYLVKRTGEKVFLECVQDMDHENMFWYRQDPGLGLRLIYFSYDVKMKEKGDIPEGYSVSREKKERFSLILESASTNQTSMYLCASSPGRSYEQYFGPGTRLTVT.

This chain uses TRBV29-1 with TRBJ2-5; D might be TRBD1 (5 bases). V was pared by 6 bases and J by 1 base, with 12 bases between. Germline CDR1 and CDR2: SQVTM and ANQGSEA. The CDR3 covers 13 residues. The CDR3 protein is CSVKGVGQETQYF. The DNA for the CDR3 is TGCAGCGTCAAAGGGGTGGGCCAAGAGACCCAGTACTTC.

This clone appeared a few times. The rearrangement uses TRBV15 and TRBJ2-5; the D gene is possibly TRBD1 (6 bases). Trimming left V 5 bases short and J 3 bases short, with 22 bases between. This CDR3 has 17 amino acids. The germline V gene encodes CDR1 LNHNV and CDR2 YYDKDF (reference sequence). The CDR3 loop is CATSGLKDSQFKETQYF. The CDR3 nucleotides are TGTGCCACCAGCGGCCTAAAGGACAGTCAATTTAAAGAGACCCAGTACTTC.

The chain recombines TRBV7-2 with TRBJ2-7; 7 bases align to TRBD1. CDR3 length: 14 residues. With 5 bases clipped from V and 3 bases from J, the junction kept 7 bases outside the gene matches. Per germline, CDR1 SGHTA and CDR2 FQGNSA. The CDR3 nucleotides are TGTGCCAGCAGCCGTGGGGACAGATACTACGAGCAGTACTTC. Translated: CASSRGDRYYEQYF.

This clone was counted only a few times. The V call is TRBV7-3, the J call TRBJ2-2, with a tentative D call TRBD2 (6 bases). Germline values: CDR1 SGHTA, CDR2 FQGTGA. The V and J ends lost 5 bases and 2 bases respectively, with 12 bases between them. The CDR3 is made up of 15 amino acids. This chain's CDR3 is CASSPGGTNTGELFF. The DNA of the CDR3 is TGTGCCAGCAGCCCAGGCGGGACCAACACCGGGGAGCTGTTTTTT.

This chain uses TRBV7-9 with TRBJ2-5; 7 positions match TRBD2. Germline V gene data show CDR1 as SEHNR and CDR2 as FQNEAQ (reference sequence). CDR3 length: 15 amino acids. Losses at the gene ends were 5 bases for V and 5 bases for J; bases not matched to a gene: 11. The CDR3: CASSPPVREWETQYF. The CDR3, as DNA: TGTGCCAGCAGCCCCCCGGTGCGGGAGTGGGAGACCCAGTACTTC.